The clone carrying this T cell receptor beta chain was detected only a few times. Pregnancy or lactation, uncontrolled infections and other autoimmune diseases were grounds for excluding patients. These data belong to a study of Graves' ophthalmopathy and Graves' hyperthyroidism. Background on the study: The blood sample was drawn at first diagnosis and before any treatment.

Trimming cost V 0 bases and J 7 bases, with 15 bases left between them. Germline-derived CDR1 and CDR2 are LGHNA and YSLEER. The CDR3 is 15 residues long. RNA served as the template for amplifying TCR beta CDR3 regions. First-round RT-PCR with HTBI primers preceded a second-round multiplex PCR. TCRdb processed the multiplex PCR reads anew with MiXCR; each CDR3 protein has one entry. The sample lists approximately 480,000 distinct CDR3 sequences; approximately 15% were seen once. The V and J genes are TRBV4-3 and TRBJ1-1; the D gene is possibly TRBD1 (5 bases). The material sequenced was blood. This receptor was identified in a woman aged 25 to 39 with Graves' ophthalmopathy. CDR3 coding DNA: TGCGCCAGCAGCCAAGATAAAGGGGTTCCCCTTGAAGCTTTCTTT. It specifies CASSQDKGVPLEAFF.